Presented here are 10 T cell receptor beta chains from one specimen sequenced in a study of Ad26.COV2.S vaccination and SARS-CoV-2 variants. Here immunoSEQ multiplex PCR was the method, and the copy in TCRdb shows in-frame clones only, minus some. Here the sample spans roughly 92,000 clones, more than 70% being singletons. Sequenced here: peripheral blood, sampled after recovery from COVID-19. The receptors derive from a human donor who had recovered from COVID-19.

The chain links TRBV6-2 or TRBV6-3 to TRBJ1-2; D remains unclear. Germline CDR1 MNHEY, CDR2 SVGEGT. The V and J ends lost 5 bases and 2 bases respectively, with 9 bases between them. CDR3 length equals 13 residues. DNA of the CDR3: TGTGCCAGCAGTGACGCACTAAACTATGGCTACACCTTC. Protein product: CASSDALNYGYTF.

The rearrangement uses TRBV5-6 and TRBJ2-7; D remains unclear. Germline CDR1 SGHDT, CDR2 YYEEEE. V was clipped by 4 bases and J by 2 bases, with 19 bases between them. The CDR3 has 16 residues. Written as DNA, the CDR3 is TGTGCCAGCAGCGCCGTTTCAAGGTCTTCGGCCTACGAGCAGTACTTC. As protein: CASSAVSRSSAYEQYF.

The rearrangement links TRBV20-1 to TRBJ2-1, with 8 positions matching TRBD2. The CDR3 has 17 amino acids. V lost 3 bases to trimming and J lost 8 bases; unmatched junction nucleotides: 18. Per the germline V gene, CDR1 is DFQATT and CDR2 is SNEGSKA (reference sequence). CDR3 protein: CSASRNYGGTRTHEQFF. CDR3 sequence (DNA): TGCAGTGCTAGTAGGAACTATGGGGGGACTAGGACGCATGAGCAGTTCTTC.

The chain carries TRBV27 and TRBJ1-5; possible D gene TRBD1, 5 bases. This CDR3 comprises 15 residues. Trimming stripped 5 bases from V and 2 bases from J, with 13 bases between. Germline-derived CDR1 and CDR2 are MNHEY and SMNVEV (reference sequence). The CDR3 region has the DNA TGTGCCAGCAGTGAATTAAGGGGAGGCAATCAGCCCCAGCATTTT. This encodes CASSELRGGNQPQHF.

This chain links TRBV19 with TRBJ1-5, with TRBD1 identical over 7 bases. The germline CDR1 and CDR2 sequences are LNHDA and SQIVND (reference sequence). Unmatched junction bases numbered 7, after V lost 6 bases and J lost 5 bases. This CDR3 spans 14 amino acids. DNA for the CDR3: TGTGCCAGTAGCTACCCAGGGGGTGATCAGCCCCAGCATTTT. As protein: CASSYPGGDQPQHF. The full variable domain, its missing parts supplied by reference TRBV19 and TRBJ1-5, is DGGITQSPKYLFRKEGQNVTLSCEQNLNHDAMYWYRQDPGQGLRLIYYSQIVNDFQKGDIAEGYSVSREKKESFPLTVTSAQKNPTAFYLCASSYPGGDQPQHFGDGTRLSIL.

The chain has TRBV6-5 and TRBJ1-3, with D unclear. The CDR3 totals 15 residues. Germline loops: CDR1 MNHEY, CDR2 SVGAGI. V was pared by 0 bases and J by 0 bases, with 6 bases between. DNA for the CDR3: TGTGCCAGCAGTTACTCGCGCGGCTCTGGAAACACCATATATTTT. It is translated as CASSYSRGSGNTIYF.

The V gene is TRBV5-6, the J gene TRBJ1-1; TRBD1 agrees at 7 bases. The CDR3 is 17 residues long. Germline assignment: CDR1 SGHDT and CDR2 YYEEEE. Trimming removed 1 base from V and 0 bases from J; junction bases left unmatched: 9. The DNA of the CDR3 is TGTGCCAGCAGCTTGAATAGGGGACAGACCATGAACACTGAAGCTTTCTTT. Its translation is CASSLNRGQTMNTEAFF.

The V gene is TRBV7-2, the J gene TRBJ1-5; 8 bases agree with TRBD1. The CDR3 runs 14 residues. Germline V lookup: CDR1 SGHTA, CDR2 FQGNSA. V was clipped by 1 base and J by 11 bases; unmatched bases: 7. The CDR3 coding sequence is TGTGCCAGCAGCTTAGGACAGGGGTCGGGGGCCCAGCATTTT. It encodes CASSLGQGSGAQHF.

The chain employs TRBV2 and TRBJ1-1; 9 bases map to TRBD1. Trimming took 5 bases from V and 4 from J; bases not matched to a gene: 11. Germline CDR1 reads SNHLY; CDR2 reads FYNNEI. The CDR3 spans 16 residues. CDR3 bases: TGTGCCAGCAGTACCTGGGACAGGGTGTTTGGCACTGAAGCTTTCTTT. It encodes CASSTWDRVFGTEAFF.

This sequence joins TRBV28 and TRBJ2-4; D perhaps matches TRBD2 (5 bases). Germline V gives CDR1 MDHEN, CDR2 SYDVKM. The length of the CDR3 is 16 residues. The ends were cut back, 3 bases at V and 1 base at J, with 13 bases in the middle. The CDR3 region is CASSFRTTGAKNIQYF. The CDR3 DNA is TGTGCCAGCAGTTTTCGGACCACGGGGGCCAAAAACATTCAGTACTTC. Full variable domain (rest looked up from reference TRBV28 and TRBJ2-4): DVKVTQSSRYLVKRTGEKVFLECVQDMDHENMFWYRQDPGLGLRLIYFSYDVKMKEKGDIPEGYSVSREKKERFSLILESASTNQTSMYLCASSFRTTGAKNIQYFGAGTRLSVL.